The following is a T cell receptor (beta chain) sequence with its context. cDNA molecules carried unique molecular identifiers, and template switching added a universal primer site. TCRdb used MiXCR to reprocess the 5' RACE reads, holding one entry per CDR3 protein. The repertoire holds some 710,000 distinct CDR3 sequences, with around 6% as singletons. This sample is drawn from a study of identical twins. Germline CDR1 is LGHNA and CDR2 is YSLEER. The CDR3 has 16 amino acids. V lost 4 bases and J lost 2, with 17 bases in between. V usage is TRBV4-3 and J usage is TRBJ2-5; no clear D gene. Sequencing was done on a sample of naive T cells sorted from blood. This clonotype originated in a man between 18 and 35 years old in good health. The CDR3: CASSLRRVQPQETQYF. Here the CDR3 DNA reads TGCGCCAGCAGCCTTCGCCGGGTGCAGCCACAAGAGACCCAGTACTTC.